The 20 T cell receptor beta chains below all came from one sample that was sequenced in a study of cytomegalovirus exposure and HLA in healthy donors. Sequenced by immunoSEQ multiplex PCR; TCRdb stores in-frame clones only, minus some. The sample carries about 140,000 clones, almost 90% recorded once. Material: PBMCs. These TCRs come from a woman aged 18 to 35 in good health and CMV-seropositive.

The chain joins TRBV5-5 to TRBJ1-5, with 9 bases that match TRBD1. Germline V lookup: CDR1 SGHKS, CDR2 YYEKEE (reference sequence). V lost 7 bases to trimming and J lost 3 bases; unmatched junction nucleotides: 8. The CDR3 totals 15 residues. DNA for the CDR3: TGTGCCAGCTACCCCGGGACAGGGTACAATCAGCCCCAGCATTTT. Its translation is CASYPGTGYNQPQHF.

The chain joins TRBV11-2 to TRBJ2-5, with TRBD1 matching 10 bases. Germline CDR1 and CDR2: SGHAT and FQNNGV. The V and J ends lost 5 bases and 5 bases, in that order; junction bases with no gene match: 8. This CDR3 has 15 amino acids. In nucleotides, the CDR3 is TGTGCCAGCAGCCTCCGGGACAGGGGCTTCGAGACCCAGTACTTC. Translated: CASSLRDRGFETQYF.

The V gene is TRBV5-4, the J gene TRBJ2-7; D may be TRBD1 (6 bases). V lost 0 bases, J lost 5 bases, and 9 bases lay in between. The CDR3 length is 13 residues. Germline CDR1 SGHNT, CDR2 YYREEE (reference sequence). CDR3: CASSLVDRHEQYF. The CDR3 bases are TGTGCCAGCAGCTTGGTAGACAGGCACGAGCAGTACTTC.

This rearrangement joins TRBV11-2 to TRBJ1-5; 11 bases match TRBD1. After removal of 3 bases from V and 2 bases from J, the junction contained 3 bases not matched to a gene. Looked up from germline, CDR1 is SGHAT and CDR2 is FQNNGV. The CDR3 has 16 amino acids. CDR3 in DNA: TGTGCCAGCAGCTTGGGACAGGGGGTAGGCAATCAGCCCCAGCATTTT. Its protein is CASSLGQGVGNQPQHF.

The CDR3 DNA reads as TGTGCCAGCAGCACACTACAGGGGGACACCTATAATTCACCCCTCCACTTT. This sequence encodes CASSTLQGDTYNSPLHF. The J gene is TRBJ1-6, the V gene TRBV14, with 8 bases aligning to TRBD1. The germline CDR1 and CDR2 sequences are SGHDN and FVKESK. This CDR3 region has 17 residues. Trimming removed 5 bases from V and 2 bases from J; junction bases left unmatched: 8. Full variable domain (missing parts from reference TRBV14 and TRBJ1-6): EAGVTQFPSHSVIEKGQTVTLRCDPISGHDNLYWYRRVMGKEIKFLLHFVKESKQDESGMPNNRFLAERTGGTYSTLKVQPAELEDSGVYFCASSTLQGDTYNSPLHFGNGTRLTVT.

The gene calls are TRBV15 and TRBJ1-2; D possibly corresponds to TRBD1 (6 bases). Germline loops: CDR1 LNHNV, CDR2 YYDKDF (reference sequence). There are 14 residues in the CDR3. V was trimmed by 6 bases and J by 7 bases, leaving 18 bases between them. CDR3 protein: CATSQITGMGGYTF. CDR3 nucleotides: TGTGCCACCAGTCAGATCACAGGGATGGGTGGCTACACCTTC.

The J gene is TRBJ2-3, the V gene TRBV9; no definite D call. V was shortened by 1 base and J by 0 bases, with 9 bases between the two germline ends. Germline CDR1 is SGDLS and CDR2 is YYNGEE. The CDR3 has 15 amino acids. The CDR3 loop is CASSVSASSTDTQYF. The CDR3 DNA is TGTGCCAGCAGCGTATCGGCTAGTAGCACAGATACGCAGTATTTT.

The chain combines TRBV5-8 with TRBJ2-6; 7 bases are a match to TRBD1. The trim removed 2 bases at V and 0 bases at J, leaving 5 bases unmatched. This CDR3 has 17 amino acids. The germline V gene has CDR1 SGHTS and CDR2 YDEGEE. The DNA for the CDR3 is TGTGCCAGCAGCTTCGAAACAGGGGCCTCTGGGGCCAACGTCCTGACTTTC. Translation: CASSFETGASGANVLTF.

This clone was counted a few times. The V gene is TRBV28, the J gene TRBJ2-1; 10 bases align to TRBD2. Trimming cost V 8 bases and J 9 bases; bases outside gene matches: 28. The CDR3 length is 20 residues. Germline V CDR1 and CDR2: MDHEN, SYDVKM. The CDR3 spells CASVVQGGKRGGSVLGEQFF. In DNA form, the CDR3 reads TGTGCCAGCGTAGTACAGGGAGGGAAGCGGGGGGGATCCGTGCTGGGTGAGCAGTTCTTC.

There are a few counts of this clone. The V call is TRBV10-3, the J call TRBJ1-1; no definite D call. Looked up from germline, CDR1 is ENHRY and CDR2 is SYGVKD. The CDR3 has 13 residues. V was pared by 4 bases and J by 1 base, with 7 bases between. The CDR3 loop reads CAISGPQNTEAFF. The CDR3 DNA reads TGTGCCATCAGTGGTCCCCAGAACACTGAAGCTTTCTTT.

The J gene is TRBJ2-1, the V gene TRBV6-1; D might be TRBD1 (5 bases). Deletions cut 5 bases from V and 2 bases from J, with 10 bases between. From germline, CDR1 is MNHNS and CDR2 SASEGT. The CDR3 has 14 residues. The CDR3 DNA reads as TGTGCCAGCAGTTTAACAGGTACCTACAATGAGCAGTTCTTC. Translated: CASSLTGTYNEQFF.

J is TRBJ2-2 and V is TRBV19; maybe TRBD2 (6 bases). The V end was cut by 1 base, the J end by 6 bases, with 12 bases between. Germline V CDR1 and CDR2: LNHDA, SQIVND (reference sequence). The CDR3 is 15 residues long. The CDR3 region has the DNA TGTGCCAGTAGTATAGGTCGGGAGTTCCCCGGGGAGCTGTTTTTT. This translates into CASSIGREFPGELFF.

The CDR3, as DNA: TGTGCCAGCAGTGAAACGACAGGGGGCTCCGGAAACACCATATATTTT. This encodes CASSETTGGSGNTIYF. The rearrangement links TRBV6-1 to TRBJ1-3; 10 bases map to TRBD1. This CDR3 has 16 residues. Germline loops: CDR1 MNHNS, CDR2 SASEGT. With V trimmed by 2 bases and J by 4 bases, 5 bases remained unmatched.

The chain links TRBV2 to TRBJ2-1; weak D call: TRBD1 (6 bases). The CDR3 length is 14 residues. CDR1 and CDR2 from the germline V gene are SNHLY and FYNNEI. Trimming took off 4 bases at V and 2 bases at J, with 9 bases between the two ends. CDR3: CASSGAGAYNEQFF. The CDR3 bases are TGTGCCAGCAGTGGGGCAGGGGCCTACAATGAGCAGTTCTTC.

J is TRBJ1-5 and V is TRBV6-6; 8 bases map to TRBD1. The CDR3 runs 16 residues. CDR1 is MNHNY and CDR2 is SVGAGI in the germline V gene (reference sequence). The V segment lost 6 bases and the J segment 7 bases; nucleotides outside the gene matches: 14. The CDR3 is CASSLTQGARVQPQHF. Here the CDR3 DNA reads TGTGCCAGCAGCCTAACTCAGGGGGCGCGAGTCCAGCCCCAGCATTTT.

The chain employs TRBV30 and TRBJ2-3; D is undetermined. The CDR3 has 14 amino acids. V was cut by 0 bases and J by 1 base, with 8 bases left in between. Germline CDR1 reads GTSNPN; CDR2 reads SVGIG (reference sequence). CDR3 sequence reads: CAWSVNLGTDTQYF. CDR3 nucleotides: TGTGCCTGGAGTGTAAATCTCGGCACAGATACGCAGTATTTT. The variable domain in full, completed from reference TRBV30 and TRBJ2-3, reads SQTIHQWPATLVQPVGSPLSLECTVEGTSNPNLYWYRQAAGRGLQLLFYSVGIGQISSEVPQNLSASRPQDRQFILSSKKLLLSDSGFYLCAWSVNLGTDTQYFGPGTRLTVL.

J is TRBJ1-1 and V is TRBV7-9; 10 bases fit TRBD1. The CDR3 consists of 13 residues. The J segment lost 12 bases and the V segment lost 8 bases, leaving 12 bases of the junction unmatched. The germline CDR1 and CDR2 sequences are SEHNR and FQNEAQ (reference sequence). The CDR3, as DNA: TGTGCCAGCGGTTGGGGGGACAGGGGTGGATCTTTCTTT. Protein product: CASGWGDRGGSFF.

The DNA of the CDR3 is TGTGCCAGCAGTTCCCTAGACAGGGGGCGCCCGCCTGAAGCTTTCTTT. Translated: CASSSLDRGRPPEAFF. The chain is built from TRBV28 and TRBJ1-1; 10 bases are shared with TRBD1. The V and J ends lost 4 bases and 6 bases, in that order; junction bases with no gene match: 11. This CDR3 has 16 residues. CDR1 MDHEN and CDR2 SYDVKM come from the germline V gene.

This chain joins TRBV6-6 and TRBJ2-2, with D uncertain. The germline CDR1 and CDR2 sequences are MNHNY and SVGAGI (reference sequence). V was trimmed by 2 bases and J by 6 bases, leaving 7 bases between them. The CDR3 totals 13 residues. CDR3 nucleotides: TGTGCCAGCAGTTACAGTAACTCCGGGGAGCTGTTTTTT. It encodes CASSYSNSGELFF.

This chain uses TRBV5-1 with TRBJ2-7; 9 bases match TRBD1. This CDR3 is built from 14 residues. Germline lookup yields CDR1 SGHRS and CDR2 YFSETQ. The V segment lost 2 bases and the J segment 4 bases; nucleotides outside the gene matches: 4. This CDR3 is CASSFGTGSYEQYF. The CDR3 DNA reads TGCGCCAGCAGCTTTGGGACAGGGAGTTACGAGCAGTACTTC.